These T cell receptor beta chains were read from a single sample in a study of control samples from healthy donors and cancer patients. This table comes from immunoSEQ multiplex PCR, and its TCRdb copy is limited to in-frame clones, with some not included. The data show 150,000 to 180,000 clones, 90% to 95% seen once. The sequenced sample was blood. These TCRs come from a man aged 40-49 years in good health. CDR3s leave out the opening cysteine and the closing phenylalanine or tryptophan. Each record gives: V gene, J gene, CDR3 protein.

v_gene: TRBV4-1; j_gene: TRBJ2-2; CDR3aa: ASGTANTGELF
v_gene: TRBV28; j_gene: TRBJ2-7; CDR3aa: ASSLRAVDEQY
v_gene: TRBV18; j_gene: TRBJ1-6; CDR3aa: ASSPSTEGGPLH
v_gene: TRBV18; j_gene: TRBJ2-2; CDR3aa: ASRSSGGTGELF
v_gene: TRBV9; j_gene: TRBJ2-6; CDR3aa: ASSRDFSGANVLT
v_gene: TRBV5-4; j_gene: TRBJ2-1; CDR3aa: ASRFAGQGNNEQF
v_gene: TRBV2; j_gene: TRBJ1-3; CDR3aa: ASSVLGGGGNTIY
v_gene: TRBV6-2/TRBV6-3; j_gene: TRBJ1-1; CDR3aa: ASSYSTRSSEAF
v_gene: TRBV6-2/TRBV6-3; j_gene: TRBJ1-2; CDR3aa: ASSSRTDGYT
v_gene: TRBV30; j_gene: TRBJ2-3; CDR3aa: AWSAWRGVGDTQY
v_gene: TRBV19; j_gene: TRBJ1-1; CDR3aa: ASSWKGGNTEAF
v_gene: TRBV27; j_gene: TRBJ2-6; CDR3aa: ASSLRPPGLALSGANVLT
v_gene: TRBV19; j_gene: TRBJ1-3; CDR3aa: ASSLGEASGNTIY
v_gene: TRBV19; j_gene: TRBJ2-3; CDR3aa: ASSQTSTTDTQY
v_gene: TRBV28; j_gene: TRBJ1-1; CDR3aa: ASSHGPMNTEAF
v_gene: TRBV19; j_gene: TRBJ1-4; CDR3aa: ASSMGGAANEKLF
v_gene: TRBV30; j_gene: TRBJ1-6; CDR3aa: AWSVTHGNSPLH
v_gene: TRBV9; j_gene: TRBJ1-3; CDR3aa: ASSSLAGQNVY
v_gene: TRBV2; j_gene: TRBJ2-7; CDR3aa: ASSEVNISYEQY
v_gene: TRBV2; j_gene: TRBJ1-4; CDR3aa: ASSATLKLF
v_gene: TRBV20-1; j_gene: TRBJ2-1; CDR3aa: SASKSDEQF
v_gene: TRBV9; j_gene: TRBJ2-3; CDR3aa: ASSVLGDTQY
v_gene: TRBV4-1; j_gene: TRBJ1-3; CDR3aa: ASSQEIRRNTIY
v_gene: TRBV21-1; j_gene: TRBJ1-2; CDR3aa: ASSKGRQGTYGYT
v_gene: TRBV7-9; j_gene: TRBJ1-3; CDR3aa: ASSRLTGVNSGNTIY
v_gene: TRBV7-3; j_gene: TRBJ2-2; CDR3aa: ASSLSPGPGELF
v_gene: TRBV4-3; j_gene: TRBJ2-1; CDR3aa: ASSQDTSSYNEQF
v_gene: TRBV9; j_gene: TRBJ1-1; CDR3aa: ASSVGTNTEAF
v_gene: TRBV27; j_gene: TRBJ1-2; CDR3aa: ASSVVGGGYT
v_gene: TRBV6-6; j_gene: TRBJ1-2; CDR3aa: ASSGGQPFYGYT
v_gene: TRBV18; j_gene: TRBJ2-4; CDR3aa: ASSPGTGDSIQY
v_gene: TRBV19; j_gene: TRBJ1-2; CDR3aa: ASSIAKGGYYGYT
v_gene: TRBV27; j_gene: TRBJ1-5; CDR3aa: AAGQPQH
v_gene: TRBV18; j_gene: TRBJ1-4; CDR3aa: ASSPSDSEKLF
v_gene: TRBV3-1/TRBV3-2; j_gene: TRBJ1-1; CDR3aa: ASSQERRDFEAF
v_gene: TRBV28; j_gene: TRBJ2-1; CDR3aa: ASSFTGVQYNEQF
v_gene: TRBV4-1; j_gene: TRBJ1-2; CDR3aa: ASRPPGQGLGGYGYT
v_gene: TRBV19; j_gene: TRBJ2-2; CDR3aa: ASSITGPTGELF
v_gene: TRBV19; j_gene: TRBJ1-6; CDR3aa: ASHPSSYNSPLH
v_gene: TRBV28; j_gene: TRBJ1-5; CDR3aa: ASSLRGRNQPQH
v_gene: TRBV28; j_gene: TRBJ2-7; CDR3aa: ASSWTSGFSYEQY
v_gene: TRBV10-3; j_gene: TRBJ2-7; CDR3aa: AISPGQGDEQY
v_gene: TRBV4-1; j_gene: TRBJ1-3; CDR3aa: ASSQEGRTGGNTIY
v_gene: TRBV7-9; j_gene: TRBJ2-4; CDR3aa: ASSLEGKNIQY